This T cell receptor beta chain was found in a study of identical twins. The CDR3 is 17 residues long. Per the germline V gene, CDR1 is LGHNA and CDR2 is YNFKEQ. V was trimmed by 0 bases and J by 3 bases, leaving 18 bases between them. MiXCR, run by TCRdb on the 5' RACE reads, gives a single entry per CDR3 protein. The sample shows under 300,000 distinct CDR3 sequences, about 8.3% of them seen only once. Overall study results and limits: Analyses based on zero insertions could be partly confounded by invariant MAIT and iNKT cells. In monozygotic twins, models underestimated the sharing of out-of-frame TCR alpha.

In this sample, this clonotype turned up a few times. No antigen is known for it. Healthy Caucasians provided all donations. This same sample was also part of a study on yellow fever vaccine responses in identical twins. That source reports: Convergence reportedly seemed to mark part of the twins' vaccine T cell response, with personalization marking the rest.

The chain joins TRBV4-2 to TRBJ2-7; possible D gene TRBD2, 5 bases. Material: CD8+ T cells sorted from blood. The source of this sequence is a woman aged 18-29 years in good health. The CDR3 is CASSQEVEERDYYEQYF. The CDR3 coding sequence is TGTGCCAGCAGCCAAGAAGTAGAGGAACGGGATTACTACGAGCAGTACTTC.